The clone carrying this TCR delta chain is labeled medium-sized. TCRdb redid the clone calls on the reads with CATT. The repertoire includes about 8,500 delta-chain clones, around 3.4% of them detected once, and roughly 17% sits in the top ten. The sample originates from a study of gamma-delta chains in newborns, infants, children. Turning to the study itself: Innate gammadelta T cells reportedly expand polyclonally right after birth, driven by microbial exposure, per the title.

This CDR3 has 18 amino acids. Per the germline V gene, CDR1 is TSWWSYY and CDR2 is QGS. The ends lost 1 base at V and 0 bases at J; junction bases unmatched: 11. The receptor comes from a child who was a newborn, infant or young child, either healthy, febrile or measles-vaccinated (not recorded which). Sequencing was carried out using blood. The chain joins TRDV1 to TRDJ1; 7 nucleotides line up with TRDD3. In DNA, the CDR3 is TGTGCTCTTGGGGAACGGTCCGGAGGATACGTGTACACCGATAAACTCATCTTT. Translation gives CALGERSGGYVYTDKLIF.